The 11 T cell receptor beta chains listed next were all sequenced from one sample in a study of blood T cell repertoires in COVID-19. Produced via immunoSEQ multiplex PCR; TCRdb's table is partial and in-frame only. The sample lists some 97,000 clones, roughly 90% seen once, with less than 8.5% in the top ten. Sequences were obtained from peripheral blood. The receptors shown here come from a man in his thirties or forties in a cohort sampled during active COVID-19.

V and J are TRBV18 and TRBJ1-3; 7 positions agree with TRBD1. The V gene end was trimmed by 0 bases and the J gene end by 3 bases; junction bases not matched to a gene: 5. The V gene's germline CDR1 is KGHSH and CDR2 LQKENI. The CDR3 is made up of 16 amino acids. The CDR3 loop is CASSPPGQTFGNTIYF. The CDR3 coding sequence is TGTGCCAGCTCACCACCGGGACAGACTTTTGGAAACACCATATATTTT.

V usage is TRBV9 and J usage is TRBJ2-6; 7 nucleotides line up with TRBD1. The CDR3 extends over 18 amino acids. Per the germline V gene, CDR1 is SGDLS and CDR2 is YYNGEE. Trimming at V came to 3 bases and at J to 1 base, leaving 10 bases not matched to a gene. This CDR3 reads CASSDRTGVMSGANVLTF. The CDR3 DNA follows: TGTGCCAGCAGCGACCGGACAGGAGTAATGTCTGGGGCCAACGTCCTGACTTTC. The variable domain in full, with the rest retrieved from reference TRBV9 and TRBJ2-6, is DSGVTQTPKHLITATGQRVTLRCSPRSGDLSVYWYQQSLDQGLQFLIQYYNGEERAKGNILERFSAQQFPDLHSELNLSSLELGDSALYFCASSDRTGVMSGANVLTFGAGSRLTVL.

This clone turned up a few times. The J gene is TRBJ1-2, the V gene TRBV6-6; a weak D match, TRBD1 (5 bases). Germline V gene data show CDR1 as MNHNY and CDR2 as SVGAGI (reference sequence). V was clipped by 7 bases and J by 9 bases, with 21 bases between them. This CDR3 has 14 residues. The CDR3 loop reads CASTPTALPGSYTF. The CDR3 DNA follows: TGTGCCAGCACCCCGACAGCACTACCCGGTAGCTACACCTTC.

CDR3 DNA: TGTGCCAGCTCACCTACGGACAGGAACACTGAAGCTTTCTTT. This gives the protein CASSPTDRNTEAFF. The gene calls are TRBV18 and TRBJ1-1; D is perhaps TRBD1 (6 bases). V was pared by 3 bases and J by 1 base, with 9 bases between. The germline V gene has CDR1 KGHSH and CDR2 LQKENI. This CDR3 region has 14 residues.

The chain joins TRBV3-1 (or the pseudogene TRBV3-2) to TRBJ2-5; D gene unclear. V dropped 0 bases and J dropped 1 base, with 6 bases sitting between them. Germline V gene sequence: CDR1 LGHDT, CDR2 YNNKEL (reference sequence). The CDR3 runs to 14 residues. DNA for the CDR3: TGTGCCAGCAGCCAAGATTACAGCCAAGAGACCCAGTACTTC. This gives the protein CASSQDYSQETQYF.

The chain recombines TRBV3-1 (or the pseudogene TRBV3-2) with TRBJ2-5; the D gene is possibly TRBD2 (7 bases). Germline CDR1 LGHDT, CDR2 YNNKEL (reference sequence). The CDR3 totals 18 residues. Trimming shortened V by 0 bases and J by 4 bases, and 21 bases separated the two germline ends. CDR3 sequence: CASSQENRGAVRRETQYF. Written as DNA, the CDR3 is TGTGCCAGCAGCCAAGAGAATCGGGGGGCGGTTAGAAGAGAGACCCAGTACTTC.

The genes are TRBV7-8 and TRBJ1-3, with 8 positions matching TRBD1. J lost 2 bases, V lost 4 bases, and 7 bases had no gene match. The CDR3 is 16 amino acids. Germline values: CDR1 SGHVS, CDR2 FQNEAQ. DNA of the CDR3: TGTGCCAGCAGCTCCACAGGGGGATGGACTGGAAACACCATATATTTT. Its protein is CASSSTGGWTGNTIYF.

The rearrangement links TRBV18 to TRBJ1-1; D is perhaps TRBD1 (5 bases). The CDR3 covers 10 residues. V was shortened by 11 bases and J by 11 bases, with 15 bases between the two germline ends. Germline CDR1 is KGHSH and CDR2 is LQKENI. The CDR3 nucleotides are TGTGCCTCGCGGGGGGAAATTGCTTTCTTT. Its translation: CASRGEIAFF.

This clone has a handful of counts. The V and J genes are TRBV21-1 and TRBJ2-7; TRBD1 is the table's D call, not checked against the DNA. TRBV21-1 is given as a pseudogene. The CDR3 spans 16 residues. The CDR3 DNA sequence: TGTGCCAGCAGGGACATTGAGGGACAGCGAACCTACGAGCAGTACTTC. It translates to CASRDIEGQRTYEQYF.

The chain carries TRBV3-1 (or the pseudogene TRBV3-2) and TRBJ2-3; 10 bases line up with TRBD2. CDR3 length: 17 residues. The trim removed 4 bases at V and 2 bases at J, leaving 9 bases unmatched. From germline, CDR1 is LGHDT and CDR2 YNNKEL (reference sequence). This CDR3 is CASSPIVLAGSTDTQYF. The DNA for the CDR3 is TGTGCCAGCAGCCCTATCGTACTAGCGGGGTCCACAGATACGCAGTATTTT.

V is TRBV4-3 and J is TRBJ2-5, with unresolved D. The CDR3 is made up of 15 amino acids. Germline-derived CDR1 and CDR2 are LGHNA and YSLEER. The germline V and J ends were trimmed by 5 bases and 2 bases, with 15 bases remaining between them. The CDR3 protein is CASSKIWQAQETQYF. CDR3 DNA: TGCGCCAGCAGCAAAATTTGGCAGGCACAAGAGACCCAGTACTTC.